This T cell receptor beta chain was captured in a study of identical twins (dated by TCRdb to the mid-2010s). With respect to the entire study: TCR alpha and beta repertoires from monozygotic twins, unrelated adults of various ages and cord blood were deep-sequenced to test whether fetal clonotypes persist. Replicate twin experiments were performed at different times using different library preparation protocols to rule out contamination. Overall study outcomes, separate from this receptor: Abundant cord blood beta clonotypes carried fewer insertions; young adult naive repertoires showed a weaker similar trend, while memory repertoires showed none. Because the same donors could not be followed over many years, conclusions were based on cross-sectional statistical analysis. Zero-insertion analyses could be partly confounded by invariant T cells such as MAIT and iNKT, though diverse VJ usage argued against such confounding for most clonotypes. The excess sharing between twins in beta out-of-frame sequences was weaker because fewer shared sequences reduced the signal-to-noise ratio. Compared with coincidental sharing between unrelated individuals, an excess of low generation-probability sequences was observed among out-of-frame TCR alpha sequences shared between twins. Recombination models systematically underestimated out-of-frame TCR alpha sharing in monozygotic twins but agreed with sharing between unrelated individuals.

Library method: 5' RACE. The data were produced on an Illumina HiSeq 2000. A universal primer binding site was added through template switching, and the final cDNA carried a unique molecular identifier so that TCR cDNA molecules could be counted accurately. Specific primers in the conserved constant-segment region were used to synthesize first-strand cDNA for the TCR alpha and beta chains. To control for contamination, every cDNA library was double barcoded, receiving both a SMART-Mk sample barcode and Illumina barcodes. Two successive PCR steps introduced TruSeq adapter sequences along with Illumina sample barcodes. The Illumina HiSeq platform was used with custom primers to sequence TCR alpha and beta cDNA libraries. For the original study's pipeline: MiGEC processed the raw reads to extract unique molecular identifiers, while MiXCR was used to determine the CDR3 positions. Recombination models were inferred per individual with the repgenHMM and IGoR tools using an EM algorithm. Shared clonotypes were analyzed with the tcR package in R, and sharing was normalized by the product of cloneset sizes. To study raw recombination without the effects of thymic and clonal selection, out-of-frame nonproductive sequences were analyzed. TCRdb trimmed the raw reads at Q25, called clones with MiXCR and kept productive beta chains. Every CDR3 protein is listed once, alongside the most common genes and DNA of its rows. The V and J calls here are based on TCRdb, not the publication. The sample table records about 210,000 distinct CDR3 sequences; about a tenth of these occur just once. The ten top clones hold roughly 5% of the sample.

This clonotype was detected many times. This receptor's antigen is unknown. No clone much larger than this one lies a single base away; base qualities are absent. Every donor in the study was a healthy Caucasian. Miltenyi CD45RO+ enrichment and human naive T-cell isolation kits were used to isolate memory (CD45RO+) and naive T cells from PBMC. Germline trimming amounts to 4 bases on V and 1 base on J, with 6 as the count of junction bases outside the gene matches. The cysteine opens and the phenylalanine closes a CDR3 of 15 amino acids. Only the CDR3 DNA is retained, 45 bases long and in frame from the first base. The germline V gene encodes CDR1 SGHVS and CDR2 FNYEAQ.

In this chain, TRBV7-6 is recombined with TRBJ2-5, and TRBD2 aligns with 7 junction nucleotides. This receptor was taken from a woman aged 18-30 years in good health. Source material: memory (CD45RO+) T cells sorted from blood. According to the study, the label for this sample's cell subset or site signals: CD45RO+ enriched T cells. The CDR3 here reads CASSSVGEGQETQYF. The nucleotide sequence is TGTGCCAGCAGCTCCGTGGGGGAGGGCCAAGAGACCCAGTACTTC.